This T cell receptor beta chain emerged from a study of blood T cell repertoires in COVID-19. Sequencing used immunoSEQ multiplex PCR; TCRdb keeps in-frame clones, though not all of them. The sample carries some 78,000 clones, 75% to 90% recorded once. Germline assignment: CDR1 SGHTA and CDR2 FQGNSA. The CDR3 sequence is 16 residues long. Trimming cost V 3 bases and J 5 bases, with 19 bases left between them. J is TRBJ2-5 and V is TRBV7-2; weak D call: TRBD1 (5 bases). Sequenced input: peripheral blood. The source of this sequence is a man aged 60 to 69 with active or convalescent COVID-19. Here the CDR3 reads CASSLSGATWMETQYF. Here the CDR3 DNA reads TGTGCCAGCAGCTTGAGTGGGGCCACCTGGATGGAGACCCAGTACTTC.